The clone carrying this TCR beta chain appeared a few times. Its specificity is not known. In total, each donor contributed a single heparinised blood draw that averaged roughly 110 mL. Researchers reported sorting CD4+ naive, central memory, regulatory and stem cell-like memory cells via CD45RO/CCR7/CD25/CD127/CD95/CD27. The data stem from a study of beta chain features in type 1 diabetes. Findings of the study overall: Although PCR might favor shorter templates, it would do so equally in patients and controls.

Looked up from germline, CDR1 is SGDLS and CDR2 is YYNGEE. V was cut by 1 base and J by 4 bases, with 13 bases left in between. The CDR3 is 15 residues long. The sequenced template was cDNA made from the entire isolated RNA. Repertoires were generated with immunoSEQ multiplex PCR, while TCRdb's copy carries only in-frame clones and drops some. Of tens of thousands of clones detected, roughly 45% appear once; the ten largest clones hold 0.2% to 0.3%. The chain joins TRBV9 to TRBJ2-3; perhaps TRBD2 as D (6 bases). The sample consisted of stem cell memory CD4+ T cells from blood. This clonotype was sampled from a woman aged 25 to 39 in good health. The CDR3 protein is CASSVNTGVADTQYF. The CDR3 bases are TGTGCCAGCAGCGTAAATACGGGAGTCGCAGATACGCAGTATTTT.